This T cell receptor beta chain was recorded in a study of radiation and T cells in renal cell carcinoma. Here immunoSEQ multiplex PCR was the method, and the copy in TCRdb shows in-frame clones only, minus some. The sample lists about 130,000 clones; about 88% were seen once. Time point: baseline pretreatment blood. Documented treatment: 15 Gy SBRT to primary tumor, nephrectomy 4 weeks later. V gave up 6 bases and J gave up 4 bases; unmatched junction bases: 1. In germline, CDR1 is SGHAT, CDR2 FQNNGV. This CDR3 spans 12 amino acids. This clonotype originated in a woman between 45 and 60 years old with renal cell carcinoma. The input for sequencing was blood, taken from a patient whose treatment included radiotherapy and nephrectomy. This sequence joins TRBV11-2 and TRBJ1-2; 8 nucleotides line up with TRBD1. The CDR3 protein is CASSGTGYGYTF. The CDR3 DNA follows: TGTGCCAGCAGTGGGACAGGCTATGGCTACACCTTC.